This section outlines one TCR beta chain sequence together with its context. Its target antigen remains unknown. The record has no base qualities; no much larger clone is one base away. This entry comes from a study of blood T cell repertoires in COVID-19 (dated by TCRdb to 2020 to 2021). Looking at the study overall: Samples covering the acute and convalescent phases of COVID-19 were provided by collaborators in the United States, Italy and Spain. The material from the prospective study consisted of cDNA or gDNA derived from T cells, B-cell-depleted T cells, or PBMCs. Subjects who had been exposed to COVID-19, were actively infected with it, or had recovered from it provided the deeply sampled blood TCRbeta repertoires that made up the dataset. The repertoires were made available in a free public database intended to serve as a resource for research on the immune response to SARS-CoV-2. Samples came from the ongoing ImmuneRACE study (first 160 participants) plus 1,254 subjects from 6 global collaborators. Sample metadata almost always included a de-identified subject ID, COVID-19 status, age in years and sex. Where available, HLA class I and class II types were taken from metadata supplied by the sample provider and were not determined by assay-based typing.

TCRbeta CDR3 regions were amplified from genomic DNA using the immunoSEQ Assay, a bias-controlled multiplex PCR. The study's own analysis went as follows. Nucleated cell counts per sample were estimated from amplification of reference gene primers within the assay. To quantify the absolute abundance of each unique TCRbeta CDR3 rearrangement, sequence reads were collapsed and filtered. For each sample, productive Simpson clonality was calculated as the square root of Simpson's diversity index across productive rearrangements. This immuneACCESS table, as held by TCRdb, lists in-frame sequences with V and J called but not all clones. Of the missing ones, under half trace to an unresolved V gene in checked studies; the others have no known cause. Clonal size and the V and J genes are those of that table, whereas D and trimming came from the DNA. This sample lists roughly 140,000 clones; approximately 80% were detected once. The ten biggest clones cover 7% to 9% of the sample.

Clipping removes 5 bases from V and 7 bases from J, with 10 as the unmatched junction base count. CDR1 and CDR2 are drawn from the germline V gene: SGHRS, YFSETQ. The CDR3 sequence holds 15 residues, the cysteine and phenylalanine included. Only CDR3 DNA is held: 45 bases, read in frame from base 1. Each collaborating institution followed its own protocols to collect whole blood in K2EDTA tubes. Collaborator samples were shipped for TCRbeta analysis as frozen whole blood, isolated PBMCs, or DNA extracted from either sample type. Overall results and qualifications from the work: The amount of clinical and demographic metadata varied by source and participant and was provided uncurated.

The V and J segments used are TRBV5-1 and TRBJ2-1; 9 central nucleotides agree with TRBD2. This TCR came from a human donor with acute or convalescent COVID-19. The donor label of this sample is uncertain. The specimen sequenced was peripheral blood. The CDR3 region: CASRRRSGGKNEQFF. The sequenced DNA: TGCGCCAGCAGACGCCGTAGCGGGGGTAAGAATGAGCAGTTCTTC.